This T cell receptor (beta chain) was found in a study of T cell repertoires in ileal Crohn's disease. Data came from immunoSEQ multiplex PCR; TCRdb stores just in-frame clones and leaves some out. The profile shows around 14,000 clones, approximately 78% of them singletons. Adults with ileal or ileocolonic Crohn's disease and an indication for resection were eligible. This clone was seen only a few times. The antigen remains unidentified. Trimming left V 0 bases short and J 2 bases short, with 8 bases between. The CDR3 spans 15 residues. The germline V gene encodes CDR1 SGHRS and CDR2 YFSETQ. Whole-study results and caveats: Active smokers at surgery had more clonal expansions than non-smokers.

The sequencing input was ileal tissue. The chain has TRBV5-1 and TRBJ2-2; D uncertain. This receptor was taken from an adult with Crohn's disease. The CDR3 coding sequence is TGCGCCAGCAGCTTGGCCAGAATTAACACCGGGGAGCTGTTTTTT. Protein: CASSLARINTGELFF.